The sequence of this T cell receptor (beta chain) was determined in a study of OX40 agonist ivuxolimab in advanced cancers. Across the study: The patients got ivuxolimab, which is an agonistic anti-OX40 (CD134) antibody. Study-level points and caveats: Researchers did not establish what antigens the expanded peripheral T cells target. Compared with CD4+, CD8+ T cells on average had more expanded clones.

Assay used: immunoSEQ multiplex PCR; TCRdb lists only in-frame clones, some missing. The sample includes about 59,000 clones, 94% seen only once; the top ten take about 19%. As concerns this clone: Its antigen is undetermined.

Per the germline V gene, CDR1 is LGHNA and CDR2 is YSLEER. V dropped 2 bases and J dropped 0 bases, with 14 bases sitting between them. The CDR3 has 17 residues. This specimen was CD4+ or CD8+ T cells sorted from blood, taken in a trial of the OX40 agonist ivuxolimab. The clonotype comes from an adult with an advanced solid tumor such as melanoma, head and neck, liver or kidney cancer. The chain combines TRBV4-3 with TRBJ2-1, with a weak D call TRBD2 (6 bases). Here the CDR3 reads CASSQTPYGSSYNEQFF. CDR3 DNA sequence: TGCGCCAGCAGCCAAACCCCGTACGGGAGCTCCTACAATGAGCAGTTCTTC.